The rows below give T cell receptor beta chains drawn from one sample of a study of blood T cell repertoires in COVID-19. Clones were read by immunoSEQ multiplex PCR, and TCRdb kept only the in-frame ones, dropping some. Of approximately 190,000 clones detected, under 90% appear once; the ten largest clones hold around 6.9%. The sequenced sample consisted of peripheral blood. These receptors all stem from a man between 60 and 75 years old with acute or convalescent COVID-19. Each CDR3 is given with its conserved first and last residue. Fields, in order: clone size, D gene, J gene, V gene, CDR3 protein, CDR3 DNA. The D gene is left open where the match is weak. Only some rows state a clone size, as once, few, many or a class for expanded clones.

>.|.|TRBJ2-7|TRBV6-2/TRBV6-3
CASSIDSSYEQYF
TGTGCCAGCAGCATAGACTCCTCCTACGAGCAGTACTTC
>.|.|TRBJ2-2|TRBV7-6
CASSLAGGNTGELFF
TGTGCCAGCAGCTTAGCGGGGGGTAACACCGGGGAGCTGTTTTTT
>once|TRBD1|TRBJ1-6|TRBV5-1
CASSPRTGEQSPLHF
TGCGCCAGCAGCCCGAGGACAGGGGAACAATCACCCCTCCACTTT
>few|TRBD1|TRBJ2-7|TRBV12-3/TRBV12-4
CASSGGAYEQYF
TGTGCCAGTTCAGGGGGAGCCTACGAGCAGTACTTC
>.|TRBD1|TRBJ2-7|TRBV5-4
CASSSDRGSSYEQYF
TGTGCCAGCAGCTCGGACAGGGGGAGCTCCTACGAGCAGTACTTC
>few|.|TRBJ2-1|TRBV5-4
CASSLVLGVPYNEQFF
TGTGCCAGCAGCTTGGTGCTCGGGGTCCCCTACAATGAGCAGTTCTTC
>once|TRBD1|TRBJ2-1|TRBV7-3
CASSLDRAFYNEQFF
TGTGCCAGCAGCTTGGACAGGGCTTTTTACAATGAGCAGTTCTTC
>.|TRBD1|TRBJ1-6|TRBV7-2
CASSFTGGNSPLHF
TGTGCCAGCAGCTTCACAGGGGGTAATTCACCCCTCCACTTT
>.|.|TRBJ1-2|TRBV7-9
CASSLAARGYGYTF
TGTGCCAGCAGCTTAGCGGCACGGGGCTATGGCTACACCTTC
>.|.|TRBJ2-3|TRBV5-1
CASSPPADTQYF
TGCGCCAGCAGCCCACCGGCAGATACGCAGTATTTT
>.|.|TRBJ2-1|TRBV7-2
CASRYSVNEQFF
TGTGCCAGCAGGTATTCGGTCAATGAGCAGTTCTTC
>.|.|TRBJ1-4|TRBV6-5
CASRREPANEKLFF
TGTGCCAGCAGGCGGGAGCCAGCTAATGAAAAACTGTTTTTT
>.|.|TRBJ1-2|TRBV6-9
CASGWCNRAYGYTF
TGTGCCAGCGGGTGGTGTAACAGGGCTTATGGCTACACCTTC
>.|.|TRBJ2-2|TRBV19
CASSILLNTGELFF
TGTGCCAGTAGTATCTTACTTAACACCGGGGAGCTGTTTTTT
>.|TRBD1|TRBJ2-7|TRBV6-5
CASTDRAFEQYF
TGTGCCAGCACCGACAGGGCGTTCGAGCAGTACTTC
>.|.|TRBJ2-3|TRBV3-1/TRBV3-2
CACRGGSTDTQYF
TGTGCCTGCCGAGGCGGGAGCACAGATACGCAGTATTTT
>.|.|TRBJ1-5|TRBV12-3/TRBV12-4
CASSFRRNQPQHF
TGTGCCAGCAGTTTCCGGAGAAATCAGCCCCAGCATTTT
>.|TRBD2|TRBJ2-3|TRBV7-2
CASSLGPGLAGATQYF
TGTGCCAGCAGCTTAGGCCCGGGACTAGCGGGAGCTACGCAGTATTTT
>.|.|TRBJ1-3|TRBV2
CASSEAIVSGNTIYF
TGTGCCAGCAGTGAAGCGATAGTCTCTGGAAACACCATATATTTT
>.|TRBD2|TRBJ2-3|TRBV6-2/TRBV6-3
CASSPLGGGAGDTQYF
TGTGCCAGCAGCCCACTTGGCGGGGGGGCTGGTGATACGCAGTATTTT
>.|.|TRBJ2-3|TRBV9
CASSVASADTQYF
TGTGCCAGCAGCGTAGCTAGCGCAGATACGCAGTATTTT
>once|TRBD2|TRBJ2-1|TRBV2
CASSTGLAEQFF
TGTGCCAGCAGTACGGGACTAGCTGAGCAGTTCTTC
>.|TRBD2|TRBJ2-3|TRBV6-5
CASIQAGGPPDTQYF
TGTGCCAGCATCCAAGCGGGGGGGCCTCCGGATACGCAGTATTTT
>.|.|TRBJ1-5|TRBV5-3
CARSLQLGVSNQPQHF
TGTGCCAGAAGCTTACAGTTAGGGGTAAGCAATCAGCCCCAGCATTTT
>.|.|TRBJ1-2|TRBV25-1
CASSVGGRDYGYTF
TGTGCCAGCAGTGTGGGGGGTAGAGACTATGGCTACACCTTC
>.|.|TRBJ1-1|TRBV28
CASSLQRGGTFF
TGTGCCAGCAGTTTACAGCGGGGCGGAACTTTCTTT
>once|TRBD1|TRBJ1-2|TRBV6-1
CASSEDRGNYGYTF
TGTGCCAGCAGTGAAGACAGGGGGAACTATGGCTACACCTTC
>.|TRBD1|TRBJ1-5|TRBV9
CASSKTGGFDQPQHF
TGTGCCAGCAGCAAGACAGGGGGGTTCGATCAGCCCCAGCATTTT
>.|.|TRBJ2-3|TRBV2
CASSSWGITDTQYF
TGTGCCAGCAGCTCCTGGGGCATCACAGATACGCAGTATTTT
>.|TRBD2|TRBJ2-7|TRBV3-1/TRBV3-2
CASSLTSDSYEQYF
TGTGCCAGCAGTCTCACTAGCGACTCCTACGAGCAGTACTTC
>few|.|TRBJ1-5|TRBV18
CASSPAGRNQPQHF
TGTGCCAGCTCACCCGCAGGGCGCAATCAGCCCCAGCATTTT
>once|.|TRBJ1-1|TRBV9
CASSEGTGGTEAFF
TGTGCCAGCAGCGAGGGGACGGGGGGCACTGAAGCTTTCTTT
>once|.|TRBJ1-2|TRBV6-5
CASSTLGLHYGYTF
TGTGCCAGCAGCACCCTGGGGCTGCACTATGGCTACACCTTC
>many|TRBD2|TRBJ2-3|TRBV7-7
CASSQTSGVSLDTQYF
TGTGCTAGCAGCCAGACCAGCGGGGTTAGTTTAGATACGCAGTATTTT
>.|.|TRBJ1-6|TRBV18
CASSPEGVSPLHF
TGTGCCAGCTCACCAGAGGGGGTTTCACCCCTCCACTTT
>.|.|TRBJ1-1|TRBV7-8
CASSHDRSNTEAFF
TGTGCCAGCAGCCACGACAGGTCGAACACTGAAGCTTTCTTT
>.|TRBD1|TRBJ1-5|TRBV2
CASRATTRQGRGQPQHF
TGTGCCAGCAGAGCCACAACCCGACAGGGTCGAGGTCAGCCCCAGCATTTT
>.|TRBD1|TRBJ2-7|TRBV7-9
CASTLDRPYEQYF
TGTGCCAGCACCTTGGACAGGCCCTACGAGCAGTACTTC
>few|.|TRBJ2-1|TRBV29-1
CSAGYNEQFF
TGCAGCGCCGGCTACAATGAGCAGTTCTTC
>.|TRBD2|TRBJ2-1|TRBV5-1
CASTRLVSGGSYNEQFF
TGCGCCAGCACCCGTTTGGTGAGCGGGGGTTCTTACAATGAGCAGTTCTTC
>.|TRBD1|TRBJ1-1|TRBV19
CASNGQENTEAFF
TGTGCCAGTAACGGACAGGAGAACACTGAAGCTTTCTTT
>once|.|TRBJ1-5|TRBV27
CASSLIYRADNQPQHF
TGTGCCAGCAGTTTAATTTACAGGGCTGACAATCAGCCCCAGCATTTT
>.|.|TRBJ1-1|TRBV12-3/TRBV12-4
CASRPHPYTEAFF
TGTGCCAGCAGACCACACCCCTACACTGAAGCTTTCTTT
>few|TRBD1|TRBJ2-7|TRBV3-1/TRBV3-2
CASSQGLTGGYEQYF
TGTGCCAGCAGCCAAGGGCTGACAGGGGGGTACGAGCAGTACTTC
>.|TRBD2|TRBJ2-1|TRBV29-1
CSVEFFGLAGGRQFF
TGCAGCGTTGAGTTCTTCGGACTAGCGGGGGGCCGCCAGTTCTTC
>.|.|TRBJ1-1|TRBV3-1/TRBV3-2
CASSKGQGISEAFF
TGTGCCAGCAGCAAAGGACAAGGAATCTCTGAAGCTTTCTTT
>.|.|TRBJ2-7|TRBV24-1
CATSDSLSEQYF
TGTGCCACCAGTGATTCCCTATCCGAGCAGTACTTC
>.|TRBD1|TRBJ2-2|TRBV28
CASSGGDTGELFF
TGTGCCAGCTCAGGGGGAGACACCGGGGAGCTGTTTTTT
>.|.|TRBJ2-5|TRBV29-1
CSVGAGPEETQYF
TGCAGCGTTGGTGCGGGGCCGGAAGAGACCCAGTACTTC
>once|.|TRBJ1-3|TRBV19
CASRRTDLTNSGNTIYF
TGTGCCAGTAGACGGACAGATCTCACCAACTCTGGAAACACCATATATTTT
>once|TRBD1|TRBJ1-4|TRBV2
CASTQEGQVNEKLFF
TGTGCCAGCACACAAGAGGGACAGGTTAATGAAAAACTGTTTTTT
>.|TRBD1|TRBJ2-1|TRBV5-5
CASSYPGTGLGYEQFF
TGTGCCAGCAGCTACCCCGGGACAGGGCTGGGGTATGAGCAGTTCTTC
>.|TRBD2|TRBJ2-7|TRBV3-1/TRBV3-2
CASSQDRGLGAYEQYF
TGTGCCAGCAGCCAAGATCGGGGACTAGGGGCCTACGAGCAGTACTTC